The source of this T cell receptor beta chain is a study of shared clonotypes between healthy human individuals. Sequencing was performed with immunoSEQ multiplex PCR; in TCRdb, only in-frame clones are kept and a portion is missing. The table records 2 million to 2.5 million clones, around 96% of them present only once. Turning to this clone: The antigen is not known.

Study-level results: Several donors held approximately 4.6% of naive CD4 clonotypes in common.

Positively selected for CCR7, the CD45RO-negative cells used as naive CD8 cells excluded terminally differentiated effector memory CD45RA+ cells. Donation came from healthy HIV-negative adults that had no recent acute infections or vaccinations. CDR3 length equals 13 residues. Trimming removed 5 bases from V and 5 bases from J, with 13 bases in between. CDR1 SEHNR and CDR2 FQNEAQ come from the germline V gene (reference sequence). The TCR sequence derives from a man between 18 and 29 years old in good health. Sequenced: naive CD8+ T cells sorted from blood. The V call is TRBV7-9, the J call TRBJ2-7; D not resolved. CDR3 amino acids: CASSHLMVDEQYF. The CDR3 DNA reads TGTGCCAGCAGCCACCTAATGGTGGACGAGCAGTACTTC.